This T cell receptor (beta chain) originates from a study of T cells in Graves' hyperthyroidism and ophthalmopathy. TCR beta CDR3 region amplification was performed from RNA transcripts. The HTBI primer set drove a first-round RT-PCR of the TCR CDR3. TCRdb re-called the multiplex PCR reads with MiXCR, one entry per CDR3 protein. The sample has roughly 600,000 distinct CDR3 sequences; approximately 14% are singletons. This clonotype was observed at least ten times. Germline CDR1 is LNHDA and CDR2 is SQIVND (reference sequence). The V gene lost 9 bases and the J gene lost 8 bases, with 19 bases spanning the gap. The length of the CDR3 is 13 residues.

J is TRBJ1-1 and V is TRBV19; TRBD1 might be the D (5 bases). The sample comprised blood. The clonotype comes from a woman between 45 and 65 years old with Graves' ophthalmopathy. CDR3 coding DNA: TGTGCCAGCACCTCGCCGGACACCCTAGAAGCTTTCTTT. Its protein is CASTSPDTLEAFF. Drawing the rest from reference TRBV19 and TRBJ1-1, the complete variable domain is DGGITQSPKYLFRKEGQNVTLSCEQNLNHDAMYWYRQDPGQGLRLIYYSQIVNDFQKGDIAEGYSVSREKKESFPLTVTSAQKNPTAFYLCASTSPDTLEAFFGQGTRLTVV.